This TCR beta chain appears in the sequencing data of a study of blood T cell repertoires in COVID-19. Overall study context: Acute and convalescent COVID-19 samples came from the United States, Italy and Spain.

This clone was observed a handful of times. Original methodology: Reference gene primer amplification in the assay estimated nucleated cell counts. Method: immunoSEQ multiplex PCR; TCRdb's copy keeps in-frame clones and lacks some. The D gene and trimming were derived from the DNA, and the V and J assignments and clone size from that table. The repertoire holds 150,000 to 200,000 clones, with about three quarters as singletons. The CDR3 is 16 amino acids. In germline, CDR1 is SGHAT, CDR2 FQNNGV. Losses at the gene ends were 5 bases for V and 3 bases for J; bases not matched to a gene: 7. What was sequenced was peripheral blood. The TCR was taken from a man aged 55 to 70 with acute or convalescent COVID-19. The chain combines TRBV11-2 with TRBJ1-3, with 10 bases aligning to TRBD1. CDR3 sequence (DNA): TGTGCCAGCAGCATAAGACAGGGGGCAGGTGGAAACACCATATATTTT. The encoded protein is CASSIRQGAGGNTIYF.